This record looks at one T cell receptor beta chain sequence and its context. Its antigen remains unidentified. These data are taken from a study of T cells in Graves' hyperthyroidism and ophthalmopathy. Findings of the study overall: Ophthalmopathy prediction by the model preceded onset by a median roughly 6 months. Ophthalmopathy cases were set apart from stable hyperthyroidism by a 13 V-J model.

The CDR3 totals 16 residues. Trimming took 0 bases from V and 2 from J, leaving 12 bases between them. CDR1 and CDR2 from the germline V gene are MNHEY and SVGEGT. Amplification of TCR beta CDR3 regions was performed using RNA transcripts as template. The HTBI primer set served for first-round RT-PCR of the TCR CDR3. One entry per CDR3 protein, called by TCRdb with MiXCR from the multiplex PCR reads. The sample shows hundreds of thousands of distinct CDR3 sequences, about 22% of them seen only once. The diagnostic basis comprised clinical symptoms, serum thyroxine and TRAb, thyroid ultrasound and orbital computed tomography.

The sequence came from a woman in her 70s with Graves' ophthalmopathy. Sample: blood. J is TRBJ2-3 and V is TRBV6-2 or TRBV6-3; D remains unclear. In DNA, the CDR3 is TGTGCCAGCAGTTACTCCAGGACCTCATCCACAGATACGCAGTATTTT. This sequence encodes CASSYSRTSSTDTQYF.